A single T cell receptor beta chain is shown here with its context. This clonotype was observed at least ten times. The antigen it binds to is not known. Qualities for individual bases were not recorded, and no much larger clone is one base off. V lost 5 bases and J lost 7 bases; the stretch between them is 21 bases long. From the cysteine up to the phenylalanine, the CDR3 has a length of 16 residues. The kept DNA is CDR3 alone, 48 bases in frame from the first base. CDR1 MNHNS and CDR2 SASEGT are derived from the germline V gene. This entry is derived from a study of tumor-infiltrating lymphocytes in primary liver carcinoma (dated by TCRdb to between 2016 and 2019). Some background on the complete study: Five patients with histopathologically diagnosed primary liver carcinoma underwent surgical resection in China between November 2015 and March 2016. Hepatocellular carcinoma (four) or combined HCC and intrahepatic cholangiocarcinoma (one) was present in the five patients, who were three men and two women aged 30 to 69 years. The tumors of the five patients were staged as T1-T3 N0M0, with maximum diameters ranging from roughly 4.2 to 10 cm. Each sample produced about 3.5 to 7.5 million productive TCRbeta reads, and read depth showed no significant difference between tissue types. For each liver tumor, the study sampled five regions along with adjacent normal tissue and blood, and applied TCRbeta repertoire sequencing, expression microarrays and whole-exome sequencing. A total of about 35 specimens from 5 patients underwent TCRbeta repertoire sequencing, comprising 25 or so tumor regions, 5 adjacent noncancerous liver tissues and 5 peripheral blood samples. Reproducibility between technical replicate repertoires was high, with correlation coefficients above 0.95 and mean shared-clone rates approximately 0.9.

A constant-region primer and ProtoScript II reverse transcriptase were used to reverse-transcribe TCRbeta-specific cDNA from roughly 0.55 ug total RNA. The TCRbeta libraries were prepared through three rounds of nested multiplex PCR following a slightly modified ARM-PCR procedure. Each of the first two PCR rounds ran for about 10 cycles using multiplex TRBV1-TRBV30 forward primers together with a Cbeta reverse primer. A final 25-cycle PCR with Deep VentR polymerase added sample barcodes and Illumina adapters. Before sequencing, amplicons between 200 and 500 bp were purified from gel using a QIAquick gel extraction kit. An Illumina HiSeq 2500 was used to sequence the TCRbeta amplicons, generating 250-bp paired-end reads. The published analysis was carried out like this. To recover full CDR3 sequences, reads were quality-trimmed using Trimmomatic v0.33 and paired reads were then merged using FLASH v1.2.11. MiGEC v1.2.1b assigned V, D and J germline segments to the rearranged TCRbeta sequences. VDJtools v1.0.0 computed clonotype statistics and Shannon-Wiener diversity indices. To cut down on sampling bias, every analysis after diversity analysis relied on just the 250 most abundant clonotypes from each sample. TCRdb trimmed public reads at Q25 via fastp, called clones via MiXCR and kept in-frame beta chains. Records with the same CDR3 protein are collapsed into one entry carrying the most frequent genes and DNA. These V and J calls derive from TCRdb rather than the authors' analysis. The sample yields about 330,000 distinct CDR3 sequences; around three fifths were counted once. The top ten constitute about 6.5% of the sample.

Summary of the overall study and its limitations: Because only the TCR beta chain was sequenced and unpaired alpha chains were not captured, true repertoire diversity is likely underestimated. A significantly larger repertoire fraction was made up by the top 250 clones in tumors than in blood (p = 0.039). Only a few patients were included in the study, and the authors note that the findings should be validated in a larger study. Consistent with antigen-driven expansion, pairs of tumor regions showed higher repertoire overlap (mean around 36%) than either tumor-adjacent pairs (about 17%) or tumor-blood pairs (roughly 14%). Bulk unsorted samples precluded comparing CD4+ and CD8+ T cell repertoires.

Blood RNA was extracted from unsorted whole blood with TRIzol reagent; germline DNA came from the DNeasy Blood & Tissue kit. Patients had chronic HBV infection and were treatment-naive at sampling. About 4 milliliters of peripheral blood were collected into K2EDTA tubes before surgery. The V and J segments used are TRBV6-1 and TRBJ2-1; a tentative D match to TRBD2 spans 6 bases. Sequencing was performed on peripheral blood. The source of this sequence is a man aged 40-50 years with primary liver carcinoma and hepatitis B virus infection. The DNA reads TGTGCCAGCAGTCCCCGAGCCGGTTTTAGCGGAAATGAGCAGTTCTTC. Its translation is CASSPRAGFSGNEQFF.